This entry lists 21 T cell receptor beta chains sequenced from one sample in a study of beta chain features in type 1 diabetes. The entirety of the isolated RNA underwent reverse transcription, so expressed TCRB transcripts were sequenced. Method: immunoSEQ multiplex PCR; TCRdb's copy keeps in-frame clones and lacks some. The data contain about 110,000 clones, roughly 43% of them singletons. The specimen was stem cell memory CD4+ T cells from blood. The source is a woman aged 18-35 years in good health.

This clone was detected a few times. The CDR3 sequence: CASSLSGMNTEAFF. The DNA of the CDR3 is TGTGCCAGCAGCTTATCGGGGATGAACACTGAAGCTTTCTTT. This chain joins TRBV7-3 and TRBJ1-1; D is ambiguous. Germline assignment: CDR1 SGHTA and CDR2 FQGTGA. The CDR3 consists of 14 residues. V dropped 2 bases and J dropped 0 bases, with 7 bases sitting between them.

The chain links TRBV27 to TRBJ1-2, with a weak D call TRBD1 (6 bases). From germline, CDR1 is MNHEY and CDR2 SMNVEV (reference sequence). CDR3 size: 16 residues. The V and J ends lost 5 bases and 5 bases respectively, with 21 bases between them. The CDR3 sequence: CASSPLRGGAGYGYTF. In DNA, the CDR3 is TGTGCCAGCAGTCCACTCCGGGGGGGCGCGGGGTATGGCTACACCTTC.

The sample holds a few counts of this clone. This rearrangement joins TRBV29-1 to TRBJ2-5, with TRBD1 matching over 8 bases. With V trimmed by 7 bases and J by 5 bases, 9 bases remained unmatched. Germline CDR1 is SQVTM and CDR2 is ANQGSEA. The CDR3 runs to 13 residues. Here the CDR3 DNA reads TGCAGCGCAACAGGGGGTAACATGGAGACCCAGTACTTC. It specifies CSATGGNMETQYF.

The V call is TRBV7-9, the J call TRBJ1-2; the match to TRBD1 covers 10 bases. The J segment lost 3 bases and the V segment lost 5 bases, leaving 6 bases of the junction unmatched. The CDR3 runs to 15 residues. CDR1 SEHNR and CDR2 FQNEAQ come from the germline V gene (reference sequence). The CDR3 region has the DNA TGTGCCAGCAGCCCAATCGGACAGGGGGACTATGGCTACACCTTC. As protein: CASSPIGQGDYGYTF.

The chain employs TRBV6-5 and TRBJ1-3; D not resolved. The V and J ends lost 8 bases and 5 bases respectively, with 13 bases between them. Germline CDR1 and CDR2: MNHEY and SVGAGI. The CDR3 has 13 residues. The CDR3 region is CASSPGGRNTIYF. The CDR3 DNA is TGTGCCAGCTCACCGGGAGGAAGAAACACCATATATTTT.

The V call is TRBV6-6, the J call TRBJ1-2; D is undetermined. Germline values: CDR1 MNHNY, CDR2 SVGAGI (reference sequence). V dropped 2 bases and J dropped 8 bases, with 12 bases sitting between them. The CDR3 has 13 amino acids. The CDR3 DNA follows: TGTGCCAGCAGTTACAGGGCGGGGAGCGGCTACACCTTC. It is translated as CASSYRAGSGYTF.

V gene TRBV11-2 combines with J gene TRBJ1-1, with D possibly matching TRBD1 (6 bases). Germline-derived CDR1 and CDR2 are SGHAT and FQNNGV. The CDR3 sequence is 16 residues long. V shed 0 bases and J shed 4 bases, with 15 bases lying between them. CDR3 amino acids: CASSLDLGRGGTEAFF. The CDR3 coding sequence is TGTGCCAGCAGCTTAGACCTCGGCAGGGGTGGCACTGAAGCTTTCTTT.

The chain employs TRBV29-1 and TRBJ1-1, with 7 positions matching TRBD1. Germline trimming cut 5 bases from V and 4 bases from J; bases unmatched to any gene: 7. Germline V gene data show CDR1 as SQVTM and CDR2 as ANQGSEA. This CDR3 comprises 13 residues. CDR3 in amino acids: CSVRTGRGTEAFF. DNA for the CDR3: TGCAGCGTTCGGACAGGCCGGGGCACTGAAGCTTTCTTT.

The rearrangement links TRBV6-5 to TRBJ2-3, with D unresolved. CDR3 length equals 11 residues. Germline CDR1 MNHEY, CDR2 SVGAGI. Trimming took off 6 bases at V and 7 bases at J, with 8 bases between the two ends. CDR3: CASSLTNTQYF. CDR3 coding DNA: TGTGCCAGCAGCTTGACAAATACGCAGTATTTT.

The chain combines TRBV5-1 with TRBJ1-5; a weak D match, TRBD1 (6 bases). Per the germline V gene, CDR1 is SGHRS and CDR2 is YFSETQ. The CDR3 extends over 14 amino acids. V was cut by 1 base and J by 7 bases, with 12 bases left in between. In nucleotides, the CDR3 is TGCGCCAGCAGCTTGTCAGGGGACGGCCAGCCCCAGCATTTT. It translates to CASSLSGDGQPQHF.

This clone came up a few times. CDR3 amino acids: CASSLVRGSTDTQYF. CDR3 nucleotide sequence: TGTGCCAGCAGCCTGGTCCGCGGGAGCACAGATACGCAGTATTTT. The chain recombines TRBV7-9 with TRBJ2-3; D possibly corresponds to TRBD2 (5 bases). V lost 5 bases and J lost 0, with 12 bases in between. The CDR3 is made up of 15 amino acids. Germline lookup yields CDR1 SEHNR and CDR2 FQNEAQ (reference sequence).

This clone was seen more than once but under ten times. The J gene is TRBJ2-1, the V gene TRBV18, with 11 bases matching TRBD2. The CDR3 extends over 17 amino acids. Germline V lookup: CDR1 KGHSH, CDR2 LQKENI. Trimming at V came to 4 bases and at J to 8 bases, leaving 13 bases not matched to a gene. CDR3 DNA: TGTGCCAGCTCACGAGGGGTAGCGGGAGGGCCTTCCCATGAGCAGTTCTTC. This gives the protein CASSRGVAGGPSHEQFF.

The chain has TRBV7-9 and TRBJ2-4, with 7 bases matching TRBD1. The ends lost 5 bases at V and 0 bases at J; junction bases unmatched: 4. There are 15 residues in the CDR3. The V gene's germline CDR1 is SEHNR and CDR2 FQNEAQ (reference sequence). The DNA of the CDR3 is TGTGCCAGCAGCCTGACAGGGCTAGCCAAAAACATTCAGTACTTC. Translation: CASSLTGLAKNIQYF.

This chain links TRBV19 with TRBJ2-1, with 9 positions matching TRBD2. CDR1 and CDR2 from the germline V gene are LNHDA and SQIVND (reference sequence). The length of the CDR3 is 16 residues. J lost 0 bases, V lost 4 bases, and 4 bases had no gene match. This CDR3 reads CASSKRSGSSYNEQFF. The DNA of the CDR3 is TGTGCCAGTAGTAAACGTAGCGGGAGCTCCTACAATGAGCAGTTCTTC.

CDR3 sequence: CASTRGGAYTGELFF. CDR3 DNA: TGTGCCAGCACAAGAGGGGGCGCCTACACCGGGGAGCTGTTTTTT. The rearrangement links TRBV28 to TRBJ2-2, with 7 bases lining up with TRBD1. The germline CDR1 and CDR2 sequences are MDHEN and SYDVKM. The length of the CDR3 is 15 residues. Unmatched junction bases numbered 8, after V lost 7 bases and J lost 3 bases.

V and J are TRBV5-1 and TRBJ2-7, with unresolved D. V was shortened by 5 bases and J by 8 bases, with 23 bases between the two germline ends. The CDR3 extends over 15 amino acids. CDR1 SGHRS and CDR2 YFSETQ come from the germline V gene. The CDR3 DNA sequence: TGCGCCAGCAGTCTGGCAACGGCAGAGGTTACAAAGCAGTACTTC. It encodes CASSLATAEVTKQYF.

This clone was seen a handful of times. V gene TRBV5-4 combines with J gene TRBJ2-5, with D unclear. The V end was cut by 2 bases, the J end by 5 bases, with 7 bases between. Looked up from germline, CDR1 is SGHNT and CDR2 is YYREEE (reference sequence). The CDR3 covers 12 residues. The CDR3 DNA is TGTGCCAGCAGCTTACGGCGGGAGACCCAGTACTTC. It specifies CASSLRRETQYF.

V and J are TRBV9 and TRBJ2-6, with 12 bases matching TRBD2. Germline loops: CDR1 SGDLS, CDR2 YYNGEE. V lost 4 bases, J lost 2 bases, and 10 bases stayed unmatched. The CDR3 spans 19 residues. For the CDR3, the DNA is TGTGCCAGCAGCAAGGGACTAGCGGGTGTTATGGCTGGGGCCAACGTCCTGACTTTC. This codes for CASSKGLAGVMAGANVLTF.

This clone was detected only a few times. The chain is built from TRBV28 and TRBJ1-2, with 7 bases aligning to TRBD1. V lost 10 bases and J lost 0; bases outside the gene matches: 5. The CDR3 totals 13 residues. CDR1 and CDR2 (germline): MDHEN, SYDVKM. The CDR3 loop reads CATWDSTNYGYTF. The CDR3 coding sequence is TGTGCCACCTGGGACAGTACTAACTATGGCTACACCTTC.

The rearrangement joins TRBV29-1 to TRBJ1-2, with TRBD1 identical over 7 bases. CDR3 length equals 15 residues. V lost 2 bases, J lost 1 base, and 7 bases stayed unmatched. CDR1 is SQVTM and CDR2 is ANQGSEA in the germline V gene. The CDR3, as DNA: TGCAGCGTTGAATCCCGACAGGGAGATAACTATGGCTACACCTTC. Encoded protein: CSVESRQGDNYGYTF.

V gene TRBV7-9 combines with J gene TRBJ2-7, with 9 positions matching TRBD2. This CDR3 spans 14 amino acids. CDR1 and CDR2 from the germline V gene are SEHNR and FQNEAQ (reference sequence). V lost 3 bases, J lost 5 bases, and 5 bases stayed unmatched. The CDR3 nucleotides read TGTGCCAGCAGCTTTAGCGGGAGTACCGACGAGCAGTACTTC. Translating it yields CASSFSGSTDEQYF.